This T cell receptor (beta chain) was captured in a study of persistence of HIV-infected CD4 T cells. From germline, CDR1 is KGHSH and CDR2 LQKENI. The V gene lost 2 bases and the J gene lost 2 bases, with 4 bases spanning the gap. CDR3 size: 14 residues. This clone was recorded once. Its target is unknown. The libraries were made with immunoSEQ version 4 in survey mode. Data came from immunoSEQ multiplex PCR; TCRdb stores just in-frame clones and leaves some out. This table has 35,000 to 50,000 clones, about 89% appearing once. Anti-CD3/anti-CD28 beads served as a nonspecific positive control stimulus. Responding CD4+ T cells were sorted by upregulation of both CD40 ligand and CD69. Adults with HIV-1 started suppressive ART while chronically infected.

This TCR was sampled from an adult man with HIV who was CMV-seropositive. This specimen consisted of CD4+ T cells sorted from PBMCs after approximately 19-hour stimulation, obtained from a patient who received antiretroviral therapy. This chain connects TRBV18 to TRBJ2-6; D not certain. CDR3 sequence (DNA): TGTGCCAGCTCACCAGCGCCTGGGGCCAACGTCCTGACTTTC. It encodes CASSPAPGANVLTF.